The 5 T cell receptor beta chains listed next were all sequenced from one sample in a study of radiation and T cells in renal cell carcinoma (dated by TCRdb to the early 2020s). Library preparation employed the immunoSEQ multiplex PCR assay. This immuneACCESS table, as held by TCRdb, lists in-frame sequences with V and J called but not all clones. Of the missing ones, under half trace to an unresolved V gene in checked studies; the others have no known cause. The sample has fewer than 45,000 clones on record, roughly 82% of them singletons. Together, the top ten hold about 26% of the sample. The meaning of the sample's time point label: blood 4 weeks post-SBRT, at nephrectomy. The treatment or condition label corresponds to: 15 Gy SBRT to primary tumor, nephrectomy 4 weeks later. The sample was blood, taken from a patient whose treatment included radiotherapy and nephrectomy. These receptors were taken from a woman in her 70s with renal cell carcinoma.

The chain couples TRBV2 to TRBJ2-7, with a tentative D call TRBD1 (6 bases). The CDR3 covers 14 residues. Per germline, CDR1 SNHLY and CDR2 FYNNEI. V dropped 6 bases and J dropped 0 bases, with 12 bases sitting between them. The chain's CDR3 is CASRDRLSSYEQYF. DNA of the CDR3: TGTGCCAGCAGAGACAGGTTGAGCTCCTACGAGCAGTACTTC.

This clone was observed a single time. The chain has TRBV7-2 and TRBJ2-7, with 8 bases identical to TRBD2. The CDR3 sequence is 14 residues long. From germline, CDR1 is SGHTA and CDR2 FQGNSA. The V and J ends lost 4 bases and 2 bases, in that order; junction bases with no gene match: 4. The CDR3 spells CASSSAGGPYEQYF. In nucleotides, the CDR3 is TGTGCCAGCAGCTCCGCGGGAGGCCCCTACGAGCAGTACTTC.

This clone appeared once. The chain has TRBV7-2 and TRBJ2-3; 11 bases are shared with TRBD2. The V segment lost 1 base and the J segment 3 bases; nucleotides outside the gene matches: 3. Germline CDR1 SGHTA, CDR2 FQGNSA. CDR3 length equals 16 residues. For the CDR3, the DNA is TGTGCCAGCAGCTTAGTGGGACTAGCGGAAACAGATACGCAGTATTTT. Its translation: CASSLVGLAETDTQYF.

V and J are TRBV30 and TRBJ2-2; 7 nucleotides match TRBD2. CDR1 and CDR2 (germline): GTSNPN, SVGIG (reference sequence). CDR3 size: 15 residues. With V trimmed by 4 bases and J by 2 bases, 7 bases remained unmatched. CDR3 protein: CAWMGQGLNTGELFF. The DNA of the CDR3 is TGTGCCTGGATGGGGCAGGGACTAAACACCGGGGAGCTGTTTTTT.

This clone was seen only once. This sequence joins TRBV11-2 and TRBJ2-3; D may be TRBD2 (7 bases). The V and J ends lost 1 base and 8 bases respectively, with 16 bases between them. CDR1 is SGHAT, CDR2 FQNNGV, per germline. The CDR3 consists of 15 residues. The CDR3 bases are TGTGCCAGCAGCTTAGTGCCGGGGGGCCGGGGTACGCAGTATTTT. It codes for CASSLVPGGRGTQYF.